The 3 T cell receptor beta chains below were found in one sample sequenced in a study of T-cell memory formation after mild COVID-19. MiXCR was run by TCRdb on the 5' RACE reads, yielding one entry per CDR3 protein. Altogether under 300,000 distinct CDR3 sequences are present, 9.4% being singletons, with the ten largest covering more than 20%. Source material: PBMCs or a T cell subset sorted from them (not recorded which). The receptors were gathered from a young man who had mild COVID-19 (a few samples of this study predate the infection). Cell type and time point are not known.

In this sample, this clonotype turned up a few times. The chain links TRBV14 to TRBJ1-1; no clear D. The germline V gene encodes CDR1 SGHDN and CDR2 FVKESK. The V gene lost 3 bases and the J gene lost 0 bases, with 8 bases spanning the gap. CDR3 size: 14 residues. DNA of the CDR3: TGTGCCAGCAGCCAGCAACACTTGAACACTGAAGCTTTCTTT. This sequence encodes CASSQQHLNTEAFF.

The rearrangement uses TRBV2 and TRBJ1-2; D not certain. The germline V and J ends were trimmed by 7 bases and 4 bases, with 16 bases remaining between them. Germline CDR1 and CDR2: SNHLY and FYNNEI. CDR3 length equals 14 residues. CDR3: CASKYTDLTYGYTF. Written as DNA, the CDR3 is TGTGCCAGCAAATACACAGATTTGACCTATGGCTACACCTTC.

This chain connects TRBV4-3 to TRBJ2-2, with D possibly being TRBD2 (5 bases). The CDR3 runs to 15 residues. The V gene's germline CDR1 is LGHNA and CDR2 YSLEER. V lost 5 bases, J lost 2 bases, and 12 bases lay in between. CDR3 coding DNA: TGCGCCAGCAGCGCACTAGAAGGAAACACCGGGGAGCTGTTTTTT. Protein product: CASSALEGNTGELFF.